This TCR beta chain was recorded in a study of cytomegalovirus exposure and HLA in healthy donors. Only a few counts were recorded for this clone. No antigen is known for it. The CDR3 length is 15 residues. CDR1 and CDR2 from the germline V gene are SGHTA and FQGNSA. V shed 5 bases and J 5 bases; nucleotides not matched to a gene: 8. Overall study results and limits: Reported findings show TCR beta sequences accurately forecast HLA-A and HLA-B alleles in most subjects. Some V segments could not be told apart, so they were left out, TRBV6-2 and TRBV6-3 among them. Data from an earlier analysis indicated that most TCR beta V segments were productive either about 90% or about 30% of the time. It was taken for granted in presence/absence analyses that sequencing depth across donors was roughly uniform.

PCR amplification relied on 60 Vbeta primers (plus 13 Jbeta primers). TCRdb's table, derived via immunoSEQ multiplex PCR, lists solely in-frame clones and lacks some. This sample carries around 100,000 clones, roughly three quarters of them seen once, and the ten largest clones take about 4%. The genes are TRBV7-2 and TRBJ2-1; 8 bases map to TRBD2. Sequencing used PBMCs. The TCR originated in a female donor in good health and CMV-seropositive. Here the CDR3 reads CASSVLAARNNEQFF. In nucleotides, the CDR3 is TGTGCCAGCAGCGTACTAGCGGCCCGTAACAATGAGCAGTTCTTC.